Listed below are T cell receptor beta chains from one sample, sequenced in a study of Tregs in tolerant kidney transplant recipients. The method was immunoSEQ multiplex PCR; TCRdb's version includes in-frame clones alone and lacks a portion of them. Of 84,000 or so clones listed, under 95% are singletons. The material sequenced was CD4+ T cells from blood (PBMCs), taken 12 months after the transplant. These receptors all stem from a human patient who received a combined kidney and bone marrow transplant. Some T cells may be the graft donor's. Each CDR3 is given with its conserved first and last residue. Fields, in order: J gene, V gene, clone size, D gene, CDR3 protein, CDR3 DNA. A D gene is named only where the DNA matches it firmly. Clone size is stated in some rows and not others, as once, few, many or a class when expanded.

>TRBJ2-7|TRBV10-2|.|TRBD2
CASARTSGYEQYF
TGCGCCAGCGCTAGGACTAGCGGTTACGAGCAGTACTTC
>TRBJ1-2|TRBV4-3|.|.
CASSQDHFHTF
TGCGCCAGCAGCCAAGATCACTTTCACACCTTC
>TRBJ1-5|TRBV2|.|TRBD1
CASRQGEGQPQHF
TGTGCCAGCAGACAGGGGGAAGGTCAGCCCCAGCATTTT
>TRBJ1-1|TRBV7-9|.|.
CASSLRVIENTEAFF
TGTGCCAGCAGCTTACGGGTGATTGAGAACACTGAAGCTTTCTTT
>TRBJ2-5|TRBV5-5|.|.
CASSRGGMETQYF
TGTGCCAGCAGCCGAGGGGGAATGGAGACCCAGTACTTC
>TRBJ2-5|TRBV11-1|once|.
CASRQVGQETQYF
TGTGCCAGCCGCCAGGTAGGCCAAGAGACCCAGTACTTC
>TRBJ2-5|TRBV7-6|once|TRBD1
CASSLGGGQGETQYF
TGTGCCAGCAGCTTAGGAGGGGGCCAGGGGGAGACCCAGTACTTC
>TRBJ2-5|TRBV7-9|few|.
CASIETGRGTQYF
TGTGCCAGCATAGAGACAGGTCGAGGGACCCAGTACTTC
>TRBJ2-5|TRBV19|.|TRBD1
CASTGTEQETQYF
TGTGCCAGTACCGGGACAGAGCAAGAGACCCAGTACTTC
>TRBJ2-3|TRBV5-1|.|.
CASSLAVRASHGTDTQYF
TGCGCCAGCAGCTTGGCCGTCCGGGCTAGCCATGGCACAGATACGCAGTATTTT
>TRBJ1-4|TRBV4-1|.|.
CASSRTSRGGGTNEKLFF
TGCGCCAGCAGCCGAACTAGTAGGGGAGGGGGAACTAATGAAAAACTGTTTTTT
>TRBJ2-5|TRBV7-3|once|TRBD1
CASSLAGQGETQYF
TGTGCCAGCAGCTTAGCGGGACAGGGAGAAACCCAGTACTTC
>TRBJ2-3|TRBV19|.|.
CASSINSGFTDTQYF
TGTGCCAGTAGTATAAATTCCGGGTTCACAGATACGCAGTATTTT
>TRBJ1-1|TRBV18|.|TRBD1
CASSPYRGHTEAFF
TGTGCCAGCTCACCCTACAGGGGGCACACTGAAGCTTTCTTT
>TRBJ2-7|TRBV7-3|.|.
CASSLNSGSYEQYF
TGTGCCAGCAGCTTAAATTCAGGAAGCTACGAGCAGTACTTC
>TRBJ2-2|TRBV7-9|.|.
CASSSQGGTGELFF
TGTGCCAGCAGCTCGCAAGGGGGTACCGGGGAGCTGTTTTTT
>TRBJ1-1|TRBV6-1|.|TRBD1
CASSSDRVATEAFF
TGTGCCAGCAGTTCCGACAGGGTGGCCACTGAAGCTTTCTTT
>TRBJ1-3|TRBV5-1|once|TRBD1
CASSLGQGAGAGNTIYF
TGCGCCAGCAGCTTGGGACAGGGGGCTGGGGCTGGAAACACCATATATTTT
>TRBJ2-2|TRBV4-3|.|.
CASSLFRGTNTGELFF
TGCGCCAGCAGCCTTTTCAGAGGGACGAACACCGGGGAGCTGTTTTTT
>TRBJ2-2|TRBV5-1|.|TRBD1
CASSRQGTDTGELFF
TGCGCCAGCAGCCGACAGGGGACAGACACCGGGGAGCTGTTTTTT
>TRBJ2-2|TRBV15|.|.
CATSRGAGSSTGELFF
TGTGCCACCAGCAGAGGGGCGGGGAGCTCTACCGGGGAGCTGTTTTTT
>TRBJ2-1|TRBV7-8|.|.
CASSLELGAYNEQFF
TGTGCCAGCAGCTTAGAATTGGGAGCCTACAATGAGCAGTTCTTC
>TRBJ1-6|TRBV6-5|.|.
CASSYGGTRDSPLHF
TGTGCCAGCAGTTACGGCGGGACGAGGGATTCCCCCCTCCACTTT
>TRBJ2-2|TRBV7-3|.|.
CASSSRTTGELFF
TGTGCCAGCAGCTCCCGGACAACCGGGGAGCTGTTTTTT
>TRBJ2-3|TRBV13|.|.
CASSLDRGIASTDTQYF
TGTGCCAGCAGCTTAGATCGGGGGATAGCTAGCACAGATACGCAGTATTTT
>TRBJ2-1|TRBV28|.|.
CASSLLSGEQFF
TGTGCCAGCAGTTTATTGTCTGGCGAGCAGTTCTTC
>TRBJ2-7|TRBV27|.|TRBD2
CASSWSGGKGSYEQYF
TGTGCCAGCAGTTGGAGCGGGGGAAAGGGCTCCTACGAGCAGTACTTC
>TRBJ2-3|TRBV7-6|.|.
CASSLPNTDTQYF
TGTGCCAGCAGCTTACCTAACACAGATACGCAGTATTTT
>TRBJ1-5|TRBV19|.|.
CASRRGISAGNQPQHF
TGTGCCAGTAGACGAGGTATCTCGGCTGGCAATCAGCCCCAGCATTTT
>TRBJ2-3|TRBV5-1|.|TRBD1
CASSLALTGSTDTQYF
TGCGCCAGCAGCTTGGCCTTGACAGGGAGCACAGATACGCAGTATTTT
>TRBJ2-5|TRBV27|.|.
CASSRDIQETQYF
TGTGCCAGCAGTCGGGACATCCAAGAGACCCAGTACTTC
>TRBJ2-7|TRBV7-6|.|TRBD2
CASSSAAGGTYEQYF
TGTGCCAGCAGCTCGGCCGCGGGGGGGACCTACGAGCAGTACTTC
>TRBJ2-6|TRBV18|.|.
CASSPSGLGTGANVLTF
TGTGCCAGCTCACCATCGGGGTTGGGAACCGGGGCCAACGTCCTGACTTTC
>TRBJ2-3|TRBV28|few|.
CASRAETDTQYF
TGTGCCAGCAGGGCGGAGACAGATACGCAGTATTTT
>TRBJ1-3|TRBV6-5|.|.
CATLQQSSGNTIYF
TGTGCCACCCTACAACAGAGCTCTGGAAACACCATATATTTT
>TRBJ1-1|TRBV28|once|.
CASSLLSGGVEAFF
TGTGCCAGCAGTTTATTAAGTGGCGGGGTCGAAGCTTTCTTT
>TRBJ2-3|TRBV10-3|few|TRBD2
CAIRLAGEVDTQYF
TGTGCCATCAGGCTAGCGGGAGAGGTGGATACGCAGTATTTT
>TRBJ1-1|TRBV19|.|.
CASSTGYTEAFF
TGTGCCAGTTCAACAGGGTACACTGAAGCTTTCTTT
>TRBJ2-3|TRBV7-2|.|.
CASSPHRGDTQYF
TGTGCCAGCAGCCCCCACCGGGGAGATACGCAGTATTTT
>TRBJ2-1|TRBV7-2|.|TRBD1
CASTPWTGPNEQFF
TGTGCCAGCACCCCCTGGACAGGCCCCAATGAGCAGTTCTTC
>TRBJ2-1|TRBV19|.|.
CASSIRGSSYNEQFF
TGTGCCAGTAGTATCCGGGGGAGCTCCTACAATGAGCAGTTCTTC
>TRBJ2-7|TRBV2|.|TRBD2
CASRGLAAYEQYF
TGTGCCAGCAGGGGACTAGCGGCCTACGAGCAGTACTTC
>TRBJ2-7|TRBV2|.|.
CASSDHGALYEQYF
TGTGCCAGCAGTGATCATGGGGCTCTCTACGAGCAGTACTTC
>TRBJ2-3|TRBV7-2|.|TRBD1
CASSQRQGHTQYF
TGTGCCAGCAGCCAAAGACAGGGTCATACGCAGTATTTT
>TRBJ2-5|TRBV4-3|.|TRBD1
CASSQRDRGETQYF
TGCGCCAGCAGCCAAAGGGACAGAGGAGAGACCCAGTACTTC
>TRBJ1-3|TRBV4-2|.|.
CASSQVSSGNTIYF
TGTGCCAGCAGCCAAGTGAGCTCTGGAAACACCATATATTTT
>TRBJ2-7|TRBV2|.|TRBD1
CASSGRGTGAYEQYF
TGTGCCAGCAGTGGCAGAGGGACAGGGGCGTACGAGCAGTACTTC
>TRBJ1-5|TRBV29-1|.|TRBD1
CSVVGQGDQPQHF
TGCAGCGTGGTTGGACAGGGCGATCAGCCCCAGCATTTT
>TRBJ2-3|TRBV7-2|.|TRBD2
CASSLRGSSTDTQYF
TGTGCCAGCAGCTTGCGGGGGTCTAGCACAGATACGCAGTATTTT
>TRBJ1-5|TRBV5-1|.|.
CASSLGSGQPQHF
TGCGCCAGCAGCTTGGGTTCGGGTCAGCCCCAGCATTTT